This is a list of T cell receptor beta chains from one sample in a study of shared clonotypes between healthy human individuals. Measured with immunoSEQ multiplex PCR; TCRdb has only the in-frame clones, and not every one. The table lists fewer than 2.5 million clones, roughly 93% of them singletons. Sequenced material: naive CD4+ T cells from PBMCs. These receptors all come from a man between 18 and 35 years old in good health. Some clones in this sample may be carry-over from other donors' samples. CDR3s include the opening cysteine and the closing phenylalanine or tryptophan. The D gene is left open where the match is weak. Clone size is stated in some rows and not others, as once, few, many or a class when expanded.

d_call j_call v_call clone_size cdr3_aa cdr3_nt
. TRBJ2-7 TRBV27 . CASKIGTSSYEQYF TGTGCCAGCAAGATAGGGACCTCTTCCTACGAGCAGTACTTC
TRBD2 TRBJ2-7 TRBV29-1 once CSVETGGSVYEQYF TGCAGCGTAGAAACCGGGGGGAGTGTCTACGAGCAGTACTTC
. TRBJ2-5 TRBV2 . CASSPNLQTQYF TGTGCCAGCAGTCCCAATTTACAGACCCAGTACTTC
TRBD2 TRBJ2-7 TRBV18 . CASSPGTSGRRNEQYF TGTGCCAGCTCACCAGGGACTAGCGGGAGGAGGAACGAGCAGTACTTC
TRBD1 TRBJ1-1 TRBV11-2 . CASSWGQGGAEAFF TGTGCCAGCAGCTGGGGACAGGGCGGCGCTGAAGCTTTCTTT
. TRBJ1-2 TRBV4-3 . CASSQGRQERYTF TGCGCCAGCAGCCAAGGTCGCCAGGAACGCTACACCTTC
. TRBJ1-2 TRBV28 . CASSLFRDPYGYTF TGTGCCAGCAGTTTATTCAGGGACCCCTATGGCTACACCTTC
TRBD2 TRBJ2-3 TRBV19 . CASSSLGRRGTDTQYF TGTGCCAGTAGTTCCCTCGGGAGGCGGGGTACAGATACGCAGTATTTT
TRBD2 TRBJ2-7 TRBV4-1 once CASSQGAIAGHSYEQYF TGCGCCAGCAGCCAAGGGGCGATAGCGGGGCATTCCTACGAGCAGTACTTC
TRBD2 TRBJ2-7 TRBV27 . CARGGTSGREQYF TGTGCCAGGGGGGGGACTAGCGGGAGGGAGCAGTACTTC
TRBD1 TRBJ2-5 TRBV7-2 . CASSTRQGRETQYF TGTGCCAGCAGCACACGACAGGGGAGGGAGACCCAGTACTTC
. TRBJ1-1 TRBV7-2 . CASRWGGRTEAFF TGTGCCAGCCGATGGGGGGGTAGGACTGAAGCTTTCTTT
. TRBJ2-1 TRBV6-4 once CARNKGGDEQFF TGTGCCAGAAATAAGGGGGGCGATGAGCAGTTCTTC
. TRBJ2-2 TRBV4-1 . CASSLWPAGRGNTGELFF TGCGCCAGCAGCCTCTGGCCGGCGGGGCGGGGGAACACCGGGGAGCTGTTTTTT
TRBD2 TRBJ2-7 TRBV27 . CASSLAGLAGKKQYF TGTGCCAGCAGTTTAGCGGGACTAGCGGGAAAGAAGCAGTACTTC
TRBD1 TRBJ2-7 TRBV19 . CASSALGTESSYEQYF TGTGCCAGTAGTGCCCTCGGGACAGAAAGCTCCTACGAGCAGTACTTC
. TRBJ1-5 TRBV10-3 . CAISESGRGASNQPQHF TGTGCCATCAGTGAGTCGGGTAGGGGCGCTAGCAATCAGCCCCAGCATTTT
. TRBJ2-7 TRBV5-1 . CASSREGTGVYEQYF TGCGCCAGCAGCCGGGAGGGGACAGGTGTGTACGAGCAGTACTTC
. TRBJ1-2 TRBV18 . CASSPLQRVSYGYTF TGTGCCAGCTCACCACTTCAAAGGGTCAGCTATGGCTACACCTTC
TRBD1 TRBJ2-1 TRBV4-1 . CASSQGGTGGNEQFF TGCGCCAGCAGCCAAGGAGGAACAGGGGGGAATGAGCAGTTCTTC
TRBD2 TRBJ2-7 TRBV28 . CASSFWDYRTYEQYF TGTGCCAGCAGTTTTTGGGACTACCGAACCTACGAGCAGTACTTC
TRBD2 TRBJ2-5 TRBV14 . CASSQRSGRWQETQYF TGTGCCAGCAGCCAAAGGAGCGGGAGGTGGCAAGAGACCCAGTACTTC
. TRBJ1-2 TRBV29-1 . CSVAPSVGYGYTF TGCAGCGTTGCTCCCAGCGTTGGCTATGGCTACACCTTC
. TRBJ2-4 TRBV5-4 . CASSLRGNKNIQYF TGTGCCAGCAGCTTACGGGGGAACAAAAACATTCAGTACTTC
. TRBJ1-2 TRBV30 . CAWSVNLSGYTF TGTGCCTGGAGTGTAAACTTGTCTGGCTACACCTTC
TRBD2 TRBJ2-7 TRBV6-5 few CASSYSILAGMEQYF TGTGCCAGCAGTTACTCGATACTAGCGGGAATGGAGCAGTACTTC
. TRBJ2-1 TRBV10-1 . CASSDPIGRKEFF TGCGCCAGCAGTGATCCAATAGGGAGGAAAGAGTTCTTC
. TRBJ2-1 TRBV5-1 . CASSLEAVGGNEQFF TGCGCCAGCAGCTTGGAGGCGGTGGGGGGCAATGAGCAGTTCTTC
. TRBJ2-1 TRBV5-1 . CASSLESGTYNEQFF TGCGCCAGCAGCTTGGAGAGCGGAACCTACAATGAGCAGTTCTTC
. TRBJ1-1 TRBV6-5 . CASRPLGNLNTEAFF TGTGCCAGCAGACCCCTTGGGAACTTGAACACTGAAGCTTTCTTT
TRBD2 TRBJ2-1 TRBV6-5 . CASSPGLAGNNEQFF TGTGCCAGCAGCCCTGGACTAGCGGGGAACAATGAGCAGTTCTTC
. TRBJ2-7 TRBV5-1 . CASSLEGGMAYEQYF TGCGCCAGCAGCTTGGAAGGGGGAATGGCCTACGAGCAGTACTTC
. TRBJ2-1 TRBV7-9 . CASQFSGRNNEQFF TGTGCCAGCCAATTTAGCGGACGTAACAATGAGCAGTTCTTC
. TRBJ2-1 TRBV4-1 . CASSQDARLNEQFF TGCGCCAGCAGCCAAGATGCCCGTCTGAATGAGCAGTTCTTC
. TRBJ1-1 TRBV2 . CADRLEQGKNTEAFF TGTGCCGACAGACTTGAGCAGGGGAAGAACACTGAAGCTTTCTTT
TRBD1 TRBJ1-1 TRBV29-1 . CSVETGKNTEAFF TGCAGCGTTGAGACAGGGAAGAACACTGAAGCTTTCTTT
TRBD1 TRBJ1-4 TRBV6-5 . CASSYSQTGVNEKLFF TGTGCCAGCAGTTACTCACAGACAGGGGTTAATGAAAAACTGTTTTTT
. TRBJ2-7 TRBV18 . CASSPSGGGPGEQYF TGTGCCAGCTCACCATCAGGGGGAGGGCCAGGCGAGCAGTACTTC
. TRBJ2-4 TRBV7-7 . CASSLGDRQLREKNIQYF TGTGCCAGCAGCTTAGGGGACCGACAGTTACGAGAGAAAAACATTCAGTACTTC
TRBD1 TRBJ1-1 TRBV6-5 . CASSRYRGGTEAFF TGTGCCAGCAGTCGCTACAGGGGAGGGACTGAAGCTTTCTTT
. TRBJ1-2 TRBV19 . CASSMWSKGTDYGYTF TGTGCCAGTAGTATGTGGTCGAAGGGAACCGACTATGGCTACACCTTC
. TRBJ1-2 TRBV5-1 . CASSPFRGDGYTF TGCGCCAGCAGCCCCTTTCGAGGGGACGGCTACACCTTC
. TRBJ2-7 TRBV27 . CASSLEPQAASYEQYF TGTGCCAGCAGTTTAGAGCCCCAAGCGGCGTCCTACGAGCAGTACTTC
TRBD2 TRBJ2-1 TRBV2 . CASTTSGYNEQFF TGTGCCAGCACGACTAGCGGGTACAATGAGCAGTTCTTC
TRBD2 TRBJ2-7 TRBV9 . CASSLGLGGGEQYF TGTGCCAGCAGCTTGGGACTAGGGGGAGGCGAGCAGTACTTC
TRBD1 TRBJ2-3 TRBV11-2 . CASSPDRATDTQYF TGTGCCAGCAGCCCCGACAGGGCCACAGATACGCAGTATTTT
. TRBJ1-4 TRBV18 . CASQGGAENEKLFF TGTGCCAGCCAGGGAGGAGCCGAAAATGAAAAACTGTTTTTT
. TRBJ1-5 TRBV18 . CASSPGGWDQPQHF TGTGCCAGCTCACCAGGAGGGTGGGATCAGCCCCAGCATTTT
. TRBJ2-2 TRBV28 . CASRAGGASTGELFF TGTGCCAGCAGGGCCGGGGGCGCAAGCACCGGGGAGCTGTTTTTT
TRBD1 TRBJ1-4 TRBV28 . CASSPPDRVLEKLFF TGTGCCAGCAGTCCCCCGGACAGGGTCCTCGAAAAACTGTTTTTT
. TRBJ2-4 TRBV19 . CASKKQGKERNIQYF TGTGCCAGTAAGAAACAGGGAAAAGAGCGGAACATTCAGTACTTC
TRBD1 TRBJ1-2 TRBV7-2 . CASSPPLGTGPYGYTF TGTGCCAGCAGTCCCCCTCTCGGGACAGGGCCCTATGGCTACACCTTC
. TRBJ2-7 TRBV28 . CASSARGTRRTYEQYF TGTGCCAGCAGCGCCCGCGGGACAAGAAGAACCTACGAGCAGTACTTC
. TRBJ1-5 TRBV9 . CASSVDSSNQPQHF TGTGCCAGCAGCGTGGACAGTAGCAATCAGCCCCAGCATTTT